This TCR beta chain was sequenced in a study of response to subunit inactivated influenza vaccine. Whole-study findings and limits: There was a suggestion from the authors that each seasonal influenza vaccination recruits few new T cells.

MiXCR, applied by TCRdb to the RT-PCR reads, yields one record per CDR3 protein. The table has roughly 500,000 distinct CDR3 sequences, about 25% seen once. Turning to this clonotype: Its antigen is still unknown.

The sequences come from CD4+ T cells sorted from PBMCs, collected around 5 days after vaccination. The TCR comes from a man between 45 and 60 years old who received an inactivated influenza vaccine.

CDR3 DNA: TGTGCCAGCAGCGCCCGACAGGGCTACTATGGCTACACCTTC. It encodes CASSARQGYYGYTF. The chain employs TRBV6-1 and TRBJ1-2; TRBD1 aligns across 7 bases. The ends lost 6 bases at V and 3 bases at J; junction bases unmatched: 7. Germline values: CDR1 MNHNS, CDR2 SASEGT. The CDR3 sequence is 14 residues long.